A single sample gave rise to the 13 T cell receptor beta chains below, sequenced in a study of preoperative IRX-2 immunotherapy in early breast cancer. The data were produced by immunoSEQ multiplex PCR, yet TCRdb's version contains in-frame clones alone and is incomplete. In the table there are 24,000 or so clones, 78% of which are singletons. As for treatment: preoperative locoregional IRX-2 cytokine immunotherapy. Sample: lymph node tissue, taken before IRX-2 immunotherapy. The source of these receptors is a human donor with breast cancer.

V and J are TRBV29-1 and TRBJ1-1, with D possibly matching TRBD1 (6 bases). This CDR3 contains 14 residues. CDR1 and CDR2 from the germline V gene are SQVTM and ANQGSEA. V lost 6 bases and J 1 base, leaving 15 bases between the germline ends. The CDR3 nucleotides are TGCAGCGTCGGGGGGCGAGGTCCGAACACTGAAGCTTTCTTT. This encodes CSVGGRGPNTEAFF.

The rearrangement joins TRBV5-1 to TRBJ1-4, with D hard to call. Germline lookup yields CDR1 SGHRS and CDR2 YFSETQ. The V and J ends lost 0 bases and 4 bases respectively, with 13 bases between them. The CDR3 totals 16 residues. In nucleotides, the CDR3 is TGCGCCAGCAGCTTGGACGGTCAGCCGGATAATGAAAAACTGTTTTTT. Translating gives CASSLDGQPDNEKLFF.

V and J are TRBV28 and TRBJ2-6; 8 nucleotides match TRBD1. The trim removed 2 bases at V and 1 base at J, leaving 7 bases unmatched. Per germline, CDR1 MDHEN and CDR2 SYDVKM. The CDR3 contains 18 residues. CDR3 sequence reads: CASSLTGGLGSGANVLTF. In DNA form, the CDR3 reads TGTGCCAGCAGTTTAACAGGGGGTCTAGGGTCTGGGGCCAACGTCCTGACTTTC.

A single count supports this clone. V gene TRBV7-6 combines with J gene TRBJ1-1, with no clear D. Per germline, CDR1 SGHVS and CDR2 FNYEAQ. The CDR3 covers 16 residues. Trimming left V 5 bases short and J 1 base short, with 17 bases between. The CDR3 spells CASSQRAVHGNTEAFF. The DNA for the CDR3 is TGTGCCAGCAGCCAAAGGGCAGTACACGGGAACACTGAAGCTTTCTTT.

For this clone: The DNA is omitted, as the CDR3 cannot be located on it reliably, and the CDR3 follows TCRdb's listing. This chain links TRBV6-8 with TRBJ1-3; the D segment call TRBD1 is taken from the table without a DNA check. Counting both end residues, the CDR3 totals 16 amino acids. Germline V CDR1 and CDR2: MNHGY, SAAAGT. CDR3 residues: CASILGTGTGVNTIYF.

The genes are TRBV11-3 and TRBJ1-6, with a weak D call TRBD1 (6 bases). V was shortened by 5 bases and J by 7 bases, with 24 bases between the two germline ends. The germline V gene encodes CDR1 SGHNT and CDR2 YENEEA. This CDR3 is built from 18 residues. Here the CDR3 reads CASSRRDTRLSGNSPLHF. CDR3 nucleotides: TGTGCCAGCAGCCGCCGGGACACAAGGTTATCGGGGAATTCACCCCTCCACTTT.

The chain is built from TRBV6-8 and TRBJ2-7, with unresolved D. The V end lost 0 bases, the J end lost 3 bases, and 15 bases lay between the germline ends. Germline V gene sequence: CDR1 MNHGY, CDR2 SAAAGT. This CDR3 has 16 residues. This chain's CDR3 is CASSYSSPAPYYEQYF. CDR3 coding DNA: TGTGCCAGCAGTTACTCATCGCCCGCTCCGTACTACGAGCAGTACTTC.

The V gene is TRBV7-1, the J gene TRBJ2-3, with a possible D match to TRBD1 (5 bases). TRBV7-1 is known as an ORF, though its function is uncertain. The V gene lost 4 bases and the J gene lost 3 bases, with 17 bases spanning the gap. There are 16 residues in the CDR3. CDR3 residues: CASSLRGNGLTDTQYF. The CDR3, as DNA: TGTGCCAGCAGCTTAAGGGGAAACGGGCTGACAGATACGCAGTATTTT.

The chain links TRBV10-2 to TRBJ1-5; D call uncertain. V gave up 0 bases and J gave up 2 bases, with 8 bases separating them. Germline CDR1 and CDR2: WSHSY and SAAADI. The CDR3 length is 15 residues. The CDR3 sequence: CASSESSGGNQPQHF. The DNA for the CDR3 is TGCGCCAGCAGTGAGTCCTCAGGAGGCAATCAGCCCCAGCATTTT.

CDR3 nucleotide sequence: TGTGCCAGCAGTTACTCCCCTACAGGAGAAGGGCCCCAGCATTTT. Protein product: CASSYSPTGEGPQHF. The chain joins TRBV6-8 to TRBJ1-5, with D perhaps matching TRBD1 (5 bases). The CDR3 length is 15 residues. Germline values: CDR1 MNHGY, CDR2 SAAAGT. Trimming stripped 0 bases from V and 9 bases from J, with 15 bases between.

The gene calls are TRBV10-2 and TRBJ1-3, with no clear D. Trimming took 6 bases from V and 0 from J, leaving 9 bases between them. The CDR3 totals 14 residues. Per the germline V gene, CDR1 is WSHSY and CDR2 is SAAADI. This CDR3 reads CASRVVSSGNTIYF. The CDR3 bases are TGCGCCAGCAGAGTCGTGAGCTCTGGAAACACCATATATTTT.

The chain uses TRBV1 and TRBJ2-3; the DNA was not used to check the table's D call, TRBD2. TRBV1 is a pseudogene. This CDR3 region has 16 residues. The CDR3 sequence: CASSQGLAPGTDTQYF. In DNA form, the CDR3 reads TGCGCCAGCAGCCAAGGTTTAGCACCTGGCACAGATACGCAGTATTTT.

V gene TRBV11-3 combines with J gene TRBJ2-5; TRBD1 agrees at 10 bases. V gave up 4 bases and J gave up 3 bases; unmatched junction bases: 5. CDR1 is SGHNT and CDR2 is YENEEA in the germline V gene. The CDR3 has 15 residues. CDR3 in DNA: TGTGCCAGCAGCTCCGGACAGGGGGTGGAAGAGACCCAGTACTTC. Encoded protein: CASSSGQGVEETQYF.